This passage covers 25 T cell receptor beta chains from one sample sequenced in a study of blood T cell repertoires in COVID-19. Some clones are missing from TCRdb's copy, which holds only in-frame ones; the method was immunoSEQ multiplex PCR. This table holds about 59,000 clones, approximately 79% found once. What was sequenced was peripheral blood. Receptors were obtained from a woman aged 70 to 79 with acute or convalescent COVID-19.

The V and J genes are TRBV5-1 and TRBJ1-1, with 9 nucleotides matching TRBD1. The CDR3 runs to 14 residues. V was clipped by 4 bases and J by 5 bases; unmatched bases: 6. CDR1 and CDR2 from the germline V gene are SGHRS and YFSETQ. CDR3 DNA: TGCGCCAGCAGCCCTCGGACAGGGGAGACTGAAGCTTTCTTT. Encoded protein: CASSPRTGETEAFF.

The CDR3 reads CASSGSGGGTEAFF. CDR3 coding DNA: TGTGCCAGCAGCGGGAGTGGGGGAGGGACTGAAGCTTTCTTT. This chain joins TRBV7-9 and TRBJ1-1; maybe TRBD1 (5 bases). V dropped 5 bases and J dropped 5 bases, with 15 bases sitting between them. The CDR3 runs 14 residues. Germline V lookup: CDR1 SEHNR, CDR2 FQNEAQ (reference sequence).

The chain uses TRBV28 and TRBJ2-7; 10 positions agree with TRBD1. CDR1 is MDHEN, CDR2 SYDVKM, per germline. J lost 3 bases, V lost 3 bases, and 5 bases had no gene match. The CDR3 totals 15 residues. The CDR3 bases are TGTGCCAGCAGTTTCCCGGACAGGGGGGTCTACGAGCAGTACTTC. The encoded protein is CASSFPDRGVYEQYF.

This clone turned up a few times. The V and J genes are TRBV6-5 and TRBJ1-6, with TRBD1 matching over 8 bases. Germline CDR1 is MNHEY and CDR2 is SVGAGI. Losses at the gene ends were 4 bases for V and 8 bases for J; bases not matched to a gene: 7. CDR3 length: 15 amino acids. As DNA, the CDR3 is TGTGCCAGCAGTTCGACAGGGGCGTATCATTCACCCCTCCACTTT. As protein: CASSSTGAYHSPLHF.

The genes are TRBV27 and TRBJ1-2; D remains unclear. From germline, CDR1 is MNHEY and CDR2 SMNVEV (reference sequence). The CDR3 extends over 15 amino acids. The V and J ends lost 3 bases and 8 bases respectively, with 19 bases between them. CDR3: CASSLGSAPHGGYTF. In nucleotides, the CDR3 is TGTGCCAGCAGTTTGGGTAGCGCCCCCCATGGAGGCTACACCTTC.

This clone was detected once. This chain uses TRBV4-3 with TRBJ1-1; TRBD1 matches at 8 bases. Germline CDR1 LGHNA, CDR2 YSLEER. The CDR3 is 19 residues long. The V and J ends lost 4 bases and 1 base, in that order; junction bases with no gene match: 17. The CDR3 DNA follows: TGCGCCAGCAGCCCACCGGGACAGGCCTTCGTAAAAAGGAACACTGAAGCTTTCTTT. Amino acid sequence: CASSPPGQAFVKRNTEAFF.

The gene calls are TRBV2 and TRBJ2-7; D may be TRBD1 (5 bases). The CDR3 has 14 residues. Trimming removed 4 bases from V and 3 bases from J, with 13 bases in between. In germline, CDR1 is SNHLY, CDR2 FYNNEI. CDR3 amino acids: CASSAGAFNYEQYF. The CDR3 DNA is TGTGCCAGCAGTGCTGGGGCTTTCAACTACGAGCAGTACTTC.

This clone was seen a few times. V gene TRBV5-5 combines with J gene TRBJ2-1, with D possibly being TRBD2 (5 bases). The CDR3 runs to 17 residues. V dropped 3 bases and J dropped 2 bases, with 18 bases sitting between them. Germline CDR1 is SGHKS and CDR2 is YYEKEE (reference sequence). The CDR3 sequence: CASSSGSRTEAYNEQFF. Written as DNA, the CDR3 is TGTGCCAGCAGCTCGGGGTCTCGGACCGAAGCCTACAATGAGCAGTTCTTC.

The J gene is TRBJ2-7, the V gene TRBV4-3; 8 positions agree with TRBD2. CDR1 is LGHNA, CDR2 YSLEER, per germline. The V gene end was trimmed by 0 bases and the J gene end by 5 bases; junction bases not matched to a gene: 6. The CDR3 is made up of 15 amino acids. Written as DNA, the CDR3 is TGCGCCAGCAGCCAAGATCGGCGGGGGGAGAACGAGCAGTACTTC. Translating gives CASSQDRRGENEQYF.

This rearrangement joins TRBV27 to TRBJ2-2, with TRBD1 identical over 8 bases. Germline loops: CDR1 MNHEY, CDR2 SMNVEV (reference sequence). This CDR3 spans 15 amino acids. The V and J ends lost 8 bases and 4 bases, in that order; junction bases with no gene match: 9. The CDR3 spells CASATGQGSTGELFF. For the CDR3, the DNA is TGTGCCAGCGCGACCGGACAGGGAAGCACCGGGGAGCTGTTTTTT.

The chain recombines TRBV6-5 with TRBJ1-2, with a tentative D call TRBD1 (5 bases). The CDR3 has 12 residues. Germline V gives CDR1 MNHEY, CDR2 SVGAGI. V lost 6 bases and J 4 bases, leaving 9 bases between the germline ends. CDR3 residues: CASRGGTYGYTF. The CDR3 region has the DNA TGTGCCAGCAGGGGGGGAACCTATGGCTACACCTTC.

The rearrangement links TRBV6-5 to TRBJ2-1; D perhaps matches TRBD1 (5 bases). The CDR3 spans 14 residues. Trimming shortened V by 6 bases and J by 4 bases, and 13 bases separated the two germline ends. Germline-derived CDR1 and CDR2 are MNHEY and SVGAGI. The CDR3 bases are TGTGCCAGCAGAGACGACAGCCTATACAATGAGCAGTTCTTC. It translates to CASRDDSLYNEQFF.

Note on this clone: This may arise from a read error, as a much more abundant clone is one base away. The chain combines TRBV7-8 with TRBJ1-2; no clear D gene. The CDR3 has 12 amino acids. Trimming took off 1 base at V and 4 bases at J, with 4 bases between the two ends. CDR1 SGHVS and CDR2 FQNEAQ come from the germline V gene. The CDR3 DNA follows: TGTGCCAGCAGCTTAGGGAGCTATGGCTACACCTTC. This codes for CASSLGSYGYTF.

The gene calls are TRBV15 and TRBJ2-7, with TRBD1 matching over 8 bases. The V segment lost 0 bases and the J segment 10 bases; nucleotides outside the gene matches: 11. This CDR3 comprises 15 residues. Germline V CDR1 and CDR2: LNHNV, YYDKDF (reference sequence). This CDR3 reads CATSRDGTGGKEQYF. CDR3 DNA sequence: TGTGCCACCAGCAGAGATGGTACAGGGGGAAAGGAACAGTACTTC.

This clone was seen a handful of times. V usage is TRBV10-1 and J usage is TRBJ1-2, with D tentatively TRBD1 (5 bases). The CDR3 runs 17 residues. V was clipped by 2 bases and J by 6 bases, with 22 bases between them. Germline CDR1 reads WNHNN; CDR2 reads SYGVQD (reference sequence). The CDR3, as DNA: TGCGCCAGCAGTGAGGAGTCTCAGGCAGGGCAGAAAGATGGCTACACCTTC. It specifies CASSEESQAGQKDGYTF.

V gene TRBV6-6 combines with J gene TRBJ2-7; D is unresolved. Germline CDR1 and CDR2: MNHNY and SVGAGI (reference sequence). The CDR3 loop spans 11 amino acids. Trimming took off 5 bases at V and 2 bases at J, with 4 bases between the two ends. CDR3 DNA: TGTGCCAGCAGTCCCGCCTACGAGCAGTACTTC. Residues: CASSPAYEQYF.

This clone was detected a few times. The V call is TRBV27, the J call TRBJ1-6; TRBD1 might be the D (6 bases). Trimming pared 6 bases from V and 5 bases from J, leaving 11 bases between. CDR1 is MNHEY and CDR2 is SMNVEV in the germline V gene (reference sequence). CDR3 size: 14 residues. The CDR3 region has the DNA TGTGCCAGCAGCCCCCGGACAGATAATTCACCCCTCCACTTT. It is translated as CASSPRTDNSPLHF.

The CDR3 bases are TGTGCCAGCAGCTTAACAGGGGCAGCCAGTCAGCCCCAGCATTTT. Translation: CASSLTGAASQPQHF. This chain uses TRBV5-8 with TRBJ1-5; 7 bases are a match to TRBD1. Germline assignment: CDR1 SGHTS and CDR2 YDEGEE. J was trimmed by 6 bases and V by 2 bases; bases with no gene match: 8. The CDR3 covers 15 residues.

J is TRBJ1-1 and V is TRBV30; TRBD1 agrees at 7 bases. The ends lost 6 bases at V and 1 base at J; junction bases unmatched: 5. Looked up from germline, CDR1 is GTSNPN and CDR2 is SVGIG (reference sequence). The CDR3 loop spans 13 amino acids. This chain's CDR3 is CACTRTGNTEAFF. The CDR3 coding sequence is TGTGCCTGTACCCGGACAGGGAACACTGAAGCTTTCTTT.

This clone has only one observation. The V call is TRBV28, the J call TRBJ2-2; 8 positions agree with TRBD1. The germline V gene has CDR1 MDHEN and CDR2 SYDVKM. V was pared by 7 bases and J by 6 bases, with 13 bases of the junction left unmatched. There are 16 residues in the CDR3. CDR3 nucleotides: TGTGCCAGCACCCCATCGGGGACAGGTCTGGCCGGGGAGCTGTTTTTT. Its protein product is CASTPSGTGLAGELFF.

The rearrangement joins TRBV9 to TRBJ2-5, with TRBD2 matching over 7 bases. CDR3 size: 15 residues. Germline lookup yields CDR1 SGDLS and CDR2 YYNGEE. The J segment lost 9 bases and the V segment lost 0 bases, leaving 11 bases of the junction unmatched. The CDR3 loop is CASSVDGVGLAAQYF. The DNA of the CDR3 is TGTGCCAGCAGCGTAGATGGTGTGGGCCTAGCGGCCCAGTACTTC.

The V call is TRBV19, the J call TRBJ2-2, with 7 bases aligning to TRBD2. CDR3 length: 14 amino acids. Germline CDR1 reads LNHDA; CDR2 reads SQIVND (reference sequence). V was pared by 6 bases and J by 6 bases, with 7 bases of the junction left unmatched. CDR3: CASRPWEGPGELFF. CDR3 sequence (DNA): TGTGCCAGTAGACCTTGGGAGGGCCCCGGGGAGCTGTTTTTT.

This clone was counted many times. The rearrangement links TRBV28 to TRBJ1-1; D not certain. V was pared by 4 bases and J by 4 bases, with 13 bases between. CDR1 and CDR2 (germline): MDHEN, SYDVKM. CDR3 length: 14 residues. CDR3 amino acids: CASSSSRVVTEAFF. In DNA, the CDR3 is TGTGCCAGCAGTTCCTCGAGGGTGGTCACTGAAGCTTTCTTT.

The chain employs TRBV6-6 and TRBJ1-5; D remains unclear. The germline CDR1 and CDR2 sequences are MNHNY and SVGAGI (reference sequence). The CDR3 length is 13 residues. The V end was cut by 4 bases, the J end by 6 bases, with 10 bases between. The CDR3 nucleotides read TGTGCCAGCAGTTTGGCGGATGGTCAGCCCCAGCATTTT. Its translation: CASSLADGQPQHF.

The chain couples TRBV3-1 (or the pseudogene TRBV3-2) to TRBJ2-2; no clear D. CDR1 and CDR2 from the germline V gene are LGHDT and YNNKEL (reference sequence). V was cut by 4 bases and J by 5 bases, with 8 bases left in between. This CDR3 contains 13 residues. CDR3 nucleotide sequence: TGTGCCAGCAGCCCGATGCGGACCGGGGAGCTGTTTTTT. It is translated as CASSPMRTGELFF.